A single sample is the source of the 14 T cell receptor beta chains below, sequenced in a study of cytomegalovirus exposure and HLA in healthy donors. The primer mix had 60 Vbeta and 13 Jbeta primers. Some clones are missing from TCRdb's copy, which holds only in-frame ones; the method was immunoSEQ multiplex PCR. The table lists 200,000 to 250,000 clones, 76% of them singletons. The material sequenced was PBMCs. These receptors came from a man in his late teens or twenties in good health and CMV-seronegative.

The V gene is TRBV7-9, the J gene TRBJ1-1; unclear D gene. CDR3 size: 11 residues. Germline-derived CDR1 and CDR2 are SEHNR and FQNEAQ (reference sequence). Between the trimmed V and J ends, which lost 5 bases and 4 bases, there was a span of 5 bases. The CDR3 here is CASSPGTEAFF. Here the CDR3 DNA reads TGTGCCAGCAGCCCCGGCACTGAAGCTTTCTTT.

This chain's CDR3 is CASSLAGLAGVGQYF. In nucleotides, the CDR3 is TGTGCCAGCAGCTTGGCCGGACTAGCGGGAGTTGGGCAGTACTTC. This rearrangement joins TRBV5-6 to TRBJ2-7; TRBD2 matches 13 bases. Germline loops: CDR1 SGHDT, CDR2 YYEEEE. This CDR3 spans 15 amino acids. The ends lost 0 bases at V and 9 bases at J; junction bases unmatched: 6.

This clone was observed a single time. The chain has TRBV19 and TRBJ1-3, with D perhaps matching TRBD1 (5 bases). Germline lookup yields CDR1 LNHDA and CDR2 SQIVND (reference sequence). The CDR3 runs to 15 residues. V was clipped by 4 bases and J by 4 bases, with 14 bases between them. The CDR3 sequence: CASSKPRQGGNTIYF. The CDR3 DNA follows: TGTGCCAGTAGTAAGCCCAGGCAGGGCGGAAACACCATATATTTT.

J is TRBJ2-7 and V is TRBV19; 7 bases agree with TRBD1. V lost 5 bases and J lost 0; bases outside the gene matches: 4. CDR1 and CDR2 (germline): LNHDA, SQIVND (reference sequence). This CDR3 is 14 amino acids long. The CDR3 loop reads CASSPGQSSYEQYF. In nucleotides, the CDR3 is TGTGCCAGTAGTCCGGGACAGAGCTCCTACGAGCAGTACTTC.

The CDR3 DNA sequence: TGCGCCAGCAGCGGACAGGGGGCGGGGGCCAACGTCCTGACTTTC. Translating it yields CASSGQGAGANVLTF. The V gene is TRBV5-1, the J gene TRBJ2-6; 11 bases are shared with TRBD1. Germline CDR1 is SGHRS and CDR2 is YFSETQ. The CDR3 runs 15 residues. Losses at the gene ends were 4 bases for V and 4 bases for J; bases not matched to a gene: 1.

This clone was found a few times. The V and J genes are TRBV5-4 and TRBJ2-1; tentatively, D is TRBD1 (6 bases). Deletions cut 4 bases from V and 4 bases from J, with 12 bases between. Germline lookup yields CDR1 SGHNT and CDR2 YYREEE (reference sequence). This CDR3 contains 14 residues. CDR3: CASSHGQIYNEQFF. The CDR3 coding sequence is TGTGCCAGCAGCCATGGACAGATTTACAATGAGCAGTTCTTC.

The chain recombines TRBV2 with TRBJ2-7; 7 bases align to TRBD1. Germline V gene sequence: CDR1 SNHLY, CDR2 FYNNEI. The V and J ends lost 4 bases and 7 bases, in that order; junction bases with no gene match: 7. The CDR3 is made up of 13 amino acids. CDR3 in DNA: TGTGCCAGCAGTGGACAGGGTGGATGGGAGCAGTACTTC. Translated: CASSGQGGWEQYF.

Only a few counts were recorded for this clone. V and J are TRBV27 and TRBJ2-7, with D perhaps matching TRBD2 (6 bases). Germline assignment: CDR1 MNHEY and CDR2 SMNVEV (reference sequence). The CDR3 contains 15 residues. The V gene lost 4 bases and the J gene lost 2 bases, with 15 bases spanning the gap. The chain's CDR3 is CASSSGRSSAYEQYF. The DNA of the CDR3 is TGTGCCAGCAGTTCTGGGAGGTCGTCGGCCTACGAGCAGTACTTC.

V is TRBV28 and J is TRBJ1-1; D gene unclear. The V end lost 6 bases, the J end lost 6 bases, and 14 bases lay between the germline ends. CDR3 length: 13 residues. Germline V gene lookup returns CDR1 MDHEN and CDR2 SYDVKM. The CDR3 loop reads CASRALFRAEAFF. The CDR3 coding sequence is TGTGCCAGCAGAGCCCTTTTTCGCGCTGAAGCTTTCTTT.

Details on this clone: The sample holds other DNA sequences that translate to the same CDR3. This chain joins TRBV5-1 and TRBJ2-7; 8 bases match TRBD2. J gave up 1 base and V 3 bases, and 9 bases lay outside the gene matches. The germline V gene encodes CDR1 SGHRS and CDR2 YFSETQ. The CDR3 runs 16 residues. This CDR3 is CASSSRTSGDSYEQYF. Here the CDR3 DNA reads TGCGCCAGCAGCTCAAGAACTAGCGGAGATTCCTACGAGCAGTACTTC.

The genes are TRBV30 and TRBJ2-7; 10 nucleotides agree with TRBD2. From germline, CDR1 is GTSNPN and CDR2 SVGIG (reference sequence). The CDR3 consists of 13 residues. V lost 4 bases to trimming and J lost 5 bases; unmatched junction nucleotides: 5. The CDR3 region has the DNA TGTGCCTGGACAGAGGGGACTAGCGACGAGCAGTACTTC. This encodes CAWTEGTSDEQYF.

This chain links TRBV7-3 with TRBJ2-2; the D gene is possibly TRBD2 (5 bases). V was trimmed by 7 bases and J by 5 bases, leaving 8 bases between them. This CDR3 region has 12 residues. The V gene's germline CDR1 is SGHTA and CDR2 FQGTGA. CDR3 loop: CASNTGTGELFF. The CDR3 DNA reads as TGTGCCAGCAACACGGGGACCGGGGAGCTGTTTTTT. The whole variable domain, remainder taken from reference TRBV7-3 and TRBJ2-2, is GAGVSQTPSNKVTEKGKYVELRCDPISGHTALYWYRQSLGQGPEFLIYFQGTGAADDSGLPNDRFFAVRPEGSVSTLKIQRTERGDSAVYLCASNTGTGELFFGEGSRLTVL.

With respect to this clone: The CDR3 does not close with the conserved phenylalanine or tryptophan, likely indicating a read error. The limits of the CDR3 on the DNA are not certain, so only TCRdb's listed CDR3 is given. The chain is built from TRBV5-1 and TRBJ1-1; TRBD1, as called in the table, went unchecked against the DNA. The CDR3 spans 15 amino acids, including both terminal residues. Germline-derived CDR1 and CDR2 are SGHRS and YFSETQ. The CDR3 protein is CASSLTAGTGGLRFG.

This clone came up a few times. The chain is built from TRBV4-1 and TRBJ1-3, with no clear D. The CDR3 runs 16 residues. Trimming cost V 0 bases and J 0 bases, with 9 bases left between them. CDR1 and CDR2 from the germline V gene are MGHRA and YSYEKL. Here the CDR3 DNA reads TGCGCCAGCAGCCAAGATCAGTCAGTCTCTGGAAACACCATATATTTT. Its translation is CASSQDQSVSGNTIYF.